The 14 T cell receptor beta chains below all came from one sample that was sequenced in a study of glioma-infiltrating T cells after dendritic cell vaccination. TCRdb's table, derived via immunoSEQ multiplex PCR, lists solely in-frame clones and lacks some. The profile covers about 63,000 clones, with around 85% appearing a single time and about 9% taken by the ten largest. The sample's time point: after dendritic cell vaccination, including at tumor progression/relapse. Here the sequenced sample was blood, taken after dendritic cell vaccination. These receptors were taken from a human donor with glioblastoma.

The V and J genes are TRBV5-1 and TRBJ1-6; D ambiguous. The CDR3 is 17 amino acids. V was pared by 0 bases and J by 0 bases, with 10 bases between. CDR1 is SGHRS, CDR2 YFSETQ, per germline. CDR3 nucleotides: TGCGCCAGCAGCTTGGACTCATTGAGCTCCTATAATTCACCCCTCCACTTT. Translated: CASSLDSLSSYNSPLHF. Looking up the rest from reference TRBV5-1 and TRBJ1-6 gives the full variable domain: KAGVTQTPRYLIKTRGQQVTLSCSPISGHRSVSWYQQTPGQGLQFLFEYFSETQRNKGNFPGRFSGRQFSNSRSEMNVSTLELGDSALYLCASSLDSLSSYNSPLHFGNGTRLTVT.

The chain couples TRBV5-1 to TRBJ2-3; 8 nucleotides match TRBD2. CDR1 is SGHRS, CDR2 YFSETQ, per germline. Trimming cost V 3 bases and J 5 bases; bases outside gene matches: 8. CDR3 size: 15 residues. The DNA of the CDR3 is TGCGCCAGCAGCTCCCTCGGGGGGGAGAGAGATACGCAGTATTTT. This encodes CASSSLGGERDTQYF.

This chain connects TRBV5-1 to TRBJ1-1, with 9 bases aligning to TRBD1. CDR3 length: 16 residues. Germline-derived CDR1 and CDR2 are SGHRS and YFSETQ. Trimming removed 5 bases from V and 0 bases from J; junction bases left unmatched: 8. CDR3 in DNA: TGCGCCAGCAGACAGGGACAGGGACGAATGAACACTGAAGCTTTCTTT. Protein sequence: CASRQGQGRMNTEAFF. Full variable domain (rest looked up from reference TRBV5-1 and TRBJ1-1): KAGVTQTPRYLIKTRGQQVTLSCSPISGHRSVSWYQQTPGQGLQFLFEYFSETQRNKGNFPGRFSGRQFSNSRSEMNVSTLELGDSALYLCASRQGQGRMNTEAFFGQGTRLTVV.

This clone has just a few counts. The genes are TRBV7-2 and TRBJ1-2; 8 bases line up with TRBD1. This CDR3 has 14 amino acids. CDR1 SGHTA and CDR2 FQGNSA come from the germline V gene. Losses at the gene ends were 5 bases for V and 3 bases for J; bases not matched to a gene: 5. CDR3 amino acids: CASSNPGQDYGYTF. CDR3 in DNA: TGTGCCAGCAGCAACCCGGGACAGGACTATGGCTACACCTTC.

The V call is TRBV7-2, the J call TRBJ2-7; the match to TRBD2 covers 7 bases. Germline CDR1 reads SGHTA; CDR2 reads FQGNSA. V dropped 0 bases and J dropped 1; count of bases not matched to a gene: 6. The CDR3 is made up of 16 amino acids. CDR3 nucleotide sequence: TGTGCCAGCAGCTTAGCTGGGGGGGGGATTTCCTACGAGCAGTACTTC. Its translation: CASSLAGGGISYEQYF.

The chain joins TRBV6-1 to TRBJ1-1; 9 nucleotides match TRBD1. The V segment lost 5 bases and the J segment 11 bases; nucleotides outside the gene matches: 9. The V gene's germline CDR1 is MNHNS and CDR2 SASEGT. The CDR3 length is 13 residues. The CDR3 protein is CASSLQGAGEAFF. The CDR3 region has the DNA TGTGCCAGCAGTTTACAGGGGGCGGGGGAGGCTTTCTTT.

The table lists this clone with a few counts. This chain joins TRBV19 and TRBJ1-6, with 10 bases lining up with TRBD1. The CDR3 has 14 amino acids. Germline V gene sequence: CDR1 LNHDA, CDR2 SQIVND (reference sequence). With 5 bases clipped from V and 7 bases from J, the junction kept 2 bases outside the gene matches. The CDR3 coding sequence is TGTGCCAGTAGTGCGGACAGGGGGAATTCACCCCTCCACTTT. Translating it yields CASSADRGNSPLHF.

This clone was detected only once. The rearrangement joins TRBV2 to TRBJ2-3; 11 bases map to TRBD1. Per germline, CDR1 SNHLY and CDR2 FYNNEI. CDR3 length: 15 residues. Unmatched junction bases numbered 6, after V lost 4 bases and J lost 6 bases. CDR3: CASSGRDRGSDTQYF. The CDR3 region has the DNA TGTGCCAGCAGTGGCCGGGACAGGGGGAGTGATACGCAGTATTTT.

The chain couples TRBV27 to TRBJ2-2; D is undetermined. CDR1 is MNHEY and CDR2 is SMNVEV in the germline V gene (reference sequence). The CDR3 totals 14 residues. Between the trimmed V and J ends, which lost 6 bases and 7 bases, there was a span of 15 bases. The CDR3 region has the DNA TGTGCCAGCAGGATGATCCAGGAAGGCGGGGAGCTGTTTTTT. Amino acid sequence: CASRMIQEGGELFF.

The gene calls are TRBV7-5 and TRBJ2-3; the DNA was not compared with TRBD2, the D call given in the table. TRBV7-5 is annotated as a pseudogene. The CDR3 has 19 amino acids. CDR3: CARSSRPREPHHFTDTQYF. CDR3 nucleotide sequence: TGTGCCAGAAGCTCCCGCCCACGGGAGCCACACCACTTCACAGATACGCAGTATTTT.

The chain uses TRBV15 and TRBJ2-7; 9 bases align to TRBD1. This CDR3 is 15 amino acids long. V trimming: 5 bases; J trimming: 3 bases; junction bases outside the gene matches: 8. Per germline, CDR1 LNHNV and CDR2 YYDKDF (reference sequence). The chain's CDR3 is CATSSRRDRDYEQYF. CDR3 sequence (DNA): TGTGCCACCAGCTCCCGTAGGGACAGGGACTACGAGCAGTACTTC. The complete variable domain, with remaining parts taken from reference TRBV15 and TRBJ2-7, reads DAMVIQNPRYQVTQFGKPVTLSCSQTLNHNVMYWYQQKSSQAPKLLFHYYDKDFNNEADTPDNFQSRRPNTSFCFLDIRSPGLGDTAMYLCATSSRRDRDYEQYFGPGTRLTVT.

By proportion, this clone is medium-sized (0.01 to 0.1%). The V call is TRBV7-6, the J call TRBJ2-7; maybe TRBD2 (5 bases). Germline assignment: CDR1 SGHVS and CDR2 FNYEAQ. This CDR3 comprises 14 residues. Trimming took 5 bases from V and 2 from J, leaving 13 bases between them. Written as DNA, the CDR3 is TGTGCCAGCAGCGCCACGATCGGGGCCTACGAGCAGTACTTC. Translated: CASSATIGAYEQYF.

This clone was seen a handful of times. J is TRBJ2-1 and V is TRBV6-5; TRBD1 aligns across 11 bases. CDR3 length equals 13 residues. J gave up 3 bases and V 9 bases, and 1 base lay outside the gene matches. The germline CDR1 and CDR2 sequences are MNHEY and SVGAGI. Here the CDR3 reads CASGTGGYNEQFF. DNA of the CDR3: TGTGCCAGTGGGACAGGGGGCTACAATGAGCAGTTCTTC.

The rearrangement uses TRBV19 and TRBJ2-5, with 9 bases fitting TRBD2. The ends lost 3 bases at V and 2 bases at J; junction bases unmatched: 7. The CDR3 runs 16 residues. Per the germline V gene, CDR1 is LNHDA and CDR2 is SQIVND (reference sequence). The CDR3 reads CASSILLAGNQETQYF. The CDR3 bases are TGTGCCAGTAGTATCCTCCTAGCGGGGAATCAAGAGACCCAGTACTTC. The whole variable domain, filled in from reference TRBV19 and TRBJ2-5, reads DGGITQSPKYLFRKEGQNVTLSCEQNLNHDAMYWYRQDPGQGLRLIYYSQIVNDFQKGDIAEGYSVSREKKESFPLTVTSAQKNPTAFYLCASSILLAGNQETQYFGPGTRLLVL.